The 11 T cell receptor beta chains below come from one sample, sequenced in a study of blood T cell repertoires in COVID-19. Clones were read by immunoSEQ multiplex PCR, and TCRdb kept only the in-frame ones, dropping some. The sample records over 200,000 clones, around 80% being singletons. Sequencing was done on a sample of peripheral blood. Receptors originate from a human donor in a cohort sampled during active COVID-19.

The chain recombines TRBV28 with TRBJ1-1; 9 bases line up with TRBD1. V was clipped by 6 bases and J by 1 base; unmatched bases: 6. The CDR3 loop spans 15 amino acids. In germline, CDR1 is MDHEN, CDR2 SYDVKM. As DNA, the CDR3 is TGTGCCAGCAGCTCCCCGGGACAGGGGAACACTGAAGCTTTCTTT. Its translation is CASSSPGQGNTEAFF.

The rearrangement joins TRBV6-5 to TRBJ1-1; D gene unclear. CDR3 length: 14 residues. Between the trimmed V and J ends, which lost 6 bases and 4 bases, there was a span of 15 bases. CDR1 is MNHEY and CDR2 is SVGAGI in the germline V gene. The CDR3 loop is CASSPRARGTEAFF. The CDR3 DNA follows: TGTGCCAGCAGCCCGAGGGCTCGGGGCACTGAAGCTTTCTTT.

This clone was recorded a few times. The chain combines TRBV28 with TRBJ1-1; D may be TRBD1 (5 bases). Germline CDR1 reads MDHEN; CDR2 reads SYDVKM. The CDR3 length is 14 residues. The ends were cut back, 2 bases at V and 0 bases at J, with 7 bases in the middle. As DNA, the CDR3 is TGTGCCAGCAGTTTAACCAGGGTGAACACTGAAGCTTTCTTT. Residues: CASSLTRVNTEAFF.

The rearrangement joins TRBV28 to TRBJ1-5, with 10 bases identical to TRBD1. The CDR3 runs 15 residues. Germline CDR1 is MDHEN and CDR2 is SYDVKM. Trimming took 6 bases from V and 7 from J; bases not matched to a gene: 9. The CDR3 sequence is CASSQSTGGRQPQHF. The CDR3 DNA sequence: TGTGCCAGCAGCCAATCGACAGGGGGCAGGCAGCCCCAGCATTTT.

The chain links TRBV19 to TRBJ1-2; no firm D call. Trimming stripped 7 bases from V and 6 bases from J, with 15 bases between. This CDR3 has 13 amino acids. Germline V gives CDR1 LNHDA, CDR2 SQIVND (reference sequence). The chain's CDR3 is CASTEPGLDGYTF. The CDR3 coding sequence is TGTGCCAGTACCGAACCGGGGTTGGATGGCTACACCTTC.

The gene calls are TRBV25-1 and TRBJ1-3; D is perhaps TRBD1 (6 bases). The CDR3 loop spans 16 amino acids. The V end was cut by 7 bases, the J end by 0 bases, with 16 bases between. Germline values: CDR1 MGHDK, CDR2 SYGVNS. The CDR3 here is CASKDRGGSSGNTIYF. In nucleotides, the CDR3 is TGTGCCAGCAAGGATCGAGGGGGAAGCTCTGGAAACACCATATATTTT.

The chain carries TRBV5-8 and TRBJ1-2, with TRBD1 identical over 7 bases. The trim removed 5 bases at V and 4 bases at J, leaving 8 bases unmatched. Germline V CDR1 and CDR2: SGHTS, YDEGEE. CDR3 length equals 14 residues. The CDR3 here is CASSSGTALYGYTF. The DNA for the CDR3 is TGTGCCAGCAGTTCCGGGACAGCACTCTATGGCTACACCTTC.

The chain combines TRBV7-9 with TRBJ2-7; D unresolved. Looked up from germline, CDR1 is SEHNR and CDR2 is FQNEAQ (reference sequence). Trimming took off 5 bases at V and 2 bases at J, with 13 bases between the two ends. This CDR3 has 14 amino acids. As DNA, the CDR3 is TGTGCCAGCAGCATACCACGGGTTCCCTACGAGCAGTACTTC. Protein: CASSIPRVPYEQYF.

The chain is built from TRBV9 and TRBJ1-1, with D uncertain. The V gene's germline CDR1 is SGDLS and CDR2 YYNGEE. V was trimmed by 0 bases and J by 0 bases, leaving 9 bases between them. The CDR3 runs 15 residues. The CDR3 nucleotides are TGTGCCAGCAGCGTAGGCCCTAGATTGAACACTGAAGCTTTCTTT. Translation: CASSVGPRLNTEAFF.

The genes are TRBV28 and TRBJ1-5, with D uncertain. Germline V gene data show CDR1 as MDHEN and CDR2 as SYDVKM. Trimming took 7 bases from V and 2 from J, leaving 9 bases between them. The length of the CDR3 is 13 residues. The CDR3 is CASILRGNQPQHF. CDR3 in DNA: TGTGCCAGCATATTACGGGGCAATCAGCCCCAGCATTTT.

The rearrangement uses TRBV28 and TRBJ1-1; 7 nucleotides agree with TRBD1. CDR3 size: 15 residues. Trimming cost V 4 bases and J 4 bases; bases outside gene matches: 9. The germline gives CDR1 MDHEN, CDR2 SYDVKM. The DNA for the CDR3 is TGTGCCAGCAGTTCCCAGGGGGGTAAAGTCACTGAAGCTTTCTTT. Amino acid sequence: CASSSQGGKVTEAFF. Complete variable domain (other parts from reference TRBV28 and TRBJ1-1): DVKVTQSSRYLVKRTGEKVFLECVQDMDHENMFWYRQDPGLGLRLIYFSYDVKMKEKGDIPEGYSVSREKKERFSLILESASTNQTSMYLCASSSQGGKVTEAFFGQGTRLTVV.